These 5 T cell receptor beta chains were all obtained from the same sample, sequenced in a study of Graves' ophthalmopathy and Graves' hyperthyroidism. Amplification targeted the TCR beta CDR3 regions, with RNA transcripts as the source material. First-round RT-PCR used HTBI primers; second-round multiplex PCR followed. TCRdb fed the multiplex PCR reads into MiXCR, producing one record per CDR3 protein. The table shows some 380,000 distinct CDR3 sequences, with approximately 15% occurring only once. Material for sequencing was peripheral blood. These receptors were collected from a woman between 18 and 29 years old with stable Graves' hyperthyroidism.

Ten or more counts support this clonotype. J is TRBJ2-2 and V is TRBV11-2; no reliable D call. Germline-derived CDR1 and CDR2 are SGHAT and FQNNGV. The germline V and J ends were trimmed by 5 bases and 3 bases, with 10 bases remaining between them. This CDR3 contains 14 residues. DNA for the CDR3: TGTGCCAGCAGCCGAGTTATGTACACCGGGGAGCTGTTTTTT. Translating gives CASSRVMYTGELFF.

This clonotype was seen many times. The chain recombines TRBV20-1 with TRBJ1-1, with D possibly matching TRBD1 (5 bases). The CDR3 is 13 amino acids. V lost 1 base and J lost 1, with 7 bases in between. Germline V lookup: CDR1 DFQATT, CDR2 SNEGSKA (reference sequence). In DNA, the CDR3 is TGCAGTGCTAGAGGACAGTCGAACACTGAAGCTTTCTTT. Translating gives CSARGQSNTEAFF.

This clonotype was detected many times. The chain combines TRBV6-1 with TRBJ2-4, with no clear D. The V end lost 3 bases, the J end lost 2 bases, and 11 bases lay between the germline ends. Germline-derived CDR1 and CDR2 are MNHNS and SASEGT. This CDR3 has 15 residues. The CDR3 DNA reads as TGTGCCAGCAGTGAGGCCCCTCGATCCAAAAACATTCAGTACTTC. Protein sequence: CASSEAPRSKNIQYF.

This clonotype was recorded at least ten times. The V and J genes are TRBV6-2 or TRBV6-3 and TRBJ1-2, with D hard to call. The germline V and J ends were trimmed by 4 bases and 4 bases, with 16 bases remaining between them. The CDR3 has 15 amino acids. Germline V CDR1 and CDR2: MNHEY, SVGEGT. The CDR3 is CASSSLRSNFYGYTF. CDR3 coding DNA: TGTGCCAGCAGTTCGCTGCGGAGTAACTTCTATGGCTACACCTTC.

This clonotype has a count of ten or more. The chain has TRBV5-1 and TRBJ1-2; 7 bases map to TRBD1. Germline CDR1 reads SGHRS; CDR2 reads YFSETQ. The CDR3 length is 14 residues. V was pared by 0 bases and J by 5 bases, with 4 bases of the junction left unmatched. CDR3 nucleotide sequence: TGCGCCAGCAGCTTGGACAGGGGTTATTATGGCTACACCTTC. It translates to CASSLDRGYYGYTF.